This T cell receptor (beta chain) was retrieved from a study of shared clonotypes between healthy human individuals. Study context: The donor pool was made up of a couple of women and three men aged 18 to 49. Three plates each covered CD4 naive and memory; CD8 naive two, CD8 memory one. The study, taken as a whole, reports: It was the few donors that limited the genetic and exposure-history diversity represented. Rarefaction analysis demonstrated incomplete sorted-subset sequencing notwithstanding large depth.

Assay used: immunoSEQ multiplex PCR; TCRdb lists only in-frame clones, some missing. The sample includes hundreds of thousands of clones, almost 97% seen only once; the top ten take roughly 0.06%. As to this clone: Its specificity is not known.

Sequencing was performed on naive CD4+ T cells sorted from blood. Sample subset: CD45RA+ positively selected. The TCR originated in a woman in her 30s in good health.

The CDR3 sequence is CASSSTGSGNQPQHF. The CDR3 bases are TGTGCCAGCAGTTCCACAGGGTCCGGAAATCAGCCCCAGCATTTT. The rearrangement joins TRBV28 to TRBJ1-5, with a tentative D call TRBD1 (6 bases). Germline-derived CDR1 and CDR2 are MDHEN and SYDVKM. This CDR3 has 15 amino acids. Trimming removed 4 bases at V and 4 bases at J, with 14 bases between.